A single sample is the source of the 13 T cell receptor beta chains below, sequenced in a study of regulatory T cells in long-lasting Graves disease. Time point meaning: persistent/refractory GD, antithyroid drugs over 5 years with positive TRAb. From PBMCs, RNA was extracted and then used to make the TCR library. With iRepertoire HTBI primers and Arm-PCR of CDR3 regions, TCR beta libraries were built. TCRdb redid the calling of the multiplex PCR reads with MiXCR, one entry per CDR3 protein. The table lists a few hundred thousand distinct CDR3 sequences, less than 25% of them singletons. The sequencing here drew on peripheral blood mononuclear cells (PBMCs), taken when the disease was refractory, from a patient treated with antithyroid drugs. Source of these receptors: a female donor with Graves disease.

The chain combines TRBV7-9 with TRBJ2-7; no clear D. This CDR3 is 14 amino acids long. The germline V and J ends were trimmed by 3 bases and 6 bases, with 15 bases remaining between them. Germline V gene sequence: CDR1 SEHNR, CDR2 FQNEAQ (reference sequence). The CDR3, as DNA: TGTGCCAGCAGCTTTAAACTGGGCTTGGGCGAGCAGTACTTC. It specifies CASSFKLGLGEQYF. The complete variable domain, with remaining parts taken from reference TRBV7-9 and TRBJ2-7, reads DTGVSQNPRHKITKRGQNVTFRCDPISEHNRLYWYRQTLGQGPEFLTYFQNEAQLEKSRLLSDRFSAERPKGSFSTLEIQRTEQGDSAMYLCASSFKLGLGEQYFGPGTRLTVT.

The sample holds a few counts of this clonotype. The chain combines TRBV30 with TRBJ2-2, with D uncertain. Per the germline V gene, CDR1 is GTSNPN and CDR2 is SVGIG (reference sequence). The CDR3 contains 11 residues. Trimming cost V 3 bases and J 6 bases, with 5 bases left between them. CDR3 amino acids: CAWRGSGELFF. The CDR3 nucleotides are TGTGCCTGGAGGGGGTCCGGGGAGCTGTTTTTT. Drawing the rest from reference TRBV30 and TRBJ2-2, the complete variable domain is SQTIHQWPATLVQPVGSPLSLECTVEGTSNPNLYWYRQAAGRGLQLLFYSVGIGQISSEVPQNLSASRPQDRQFILSSKKLLLSDSGFYLCAWRGSGELFFGEGSRLTVL.

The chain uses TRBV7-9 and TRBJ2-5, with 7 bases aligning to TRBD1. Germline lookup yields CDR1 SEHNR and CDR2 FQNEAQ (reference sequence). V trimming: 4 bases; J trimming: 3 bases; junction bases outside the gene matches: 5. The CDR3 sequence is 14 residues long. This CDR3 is CASSYTQGKETQYF. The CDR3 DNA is TGTGCCAGCAGCTACACACAGGGGAAAGAGACCCAGTACTTC.

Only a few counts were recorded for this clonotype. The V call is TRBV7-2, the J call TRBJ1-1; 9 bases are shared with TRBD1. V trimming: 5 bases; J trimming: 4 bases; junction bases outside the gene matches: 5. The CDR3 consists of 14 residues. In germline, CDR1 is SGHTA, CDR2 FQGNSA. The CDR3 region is CASSVDRGGTEAFF. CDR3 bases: TGTGCCAGCAGCGTGGACAGGGGAGGCACTGAAGCTTTCTTT.

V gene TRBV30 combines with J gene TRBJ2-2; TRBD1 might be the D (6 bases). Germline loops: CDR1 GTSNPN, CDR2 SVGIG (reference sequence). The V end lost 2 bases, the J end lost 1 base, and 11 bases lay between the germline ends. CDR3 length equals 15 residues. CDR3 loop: CAWSRGGGNTGELFF. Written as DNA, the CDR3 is TGTGCCTGGAGTCGTGGGGGCGGGAACACCGGGGAGCTGTTTTTT.

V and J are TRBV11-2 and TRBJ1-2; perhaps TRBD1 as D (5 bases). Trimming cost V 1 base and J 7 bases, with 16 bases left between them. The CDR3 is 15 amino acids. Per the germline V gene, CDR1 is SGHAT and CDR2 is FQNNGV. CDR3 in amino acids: CASSLGGMGLTGYTF. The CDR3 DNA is TGTGCCAGCAGCTTAGGGGGGATGGGGCTAACTGGCTACACCTTC.

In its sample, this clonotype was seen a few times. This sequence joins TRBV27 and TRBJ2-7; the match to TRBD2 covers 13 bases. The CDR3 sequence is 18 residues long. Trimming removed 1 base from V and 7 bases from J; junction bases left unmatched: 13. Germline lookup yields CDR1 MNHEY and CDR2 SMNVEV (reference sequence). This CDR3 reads CASSLLTSTSGGPGEQYF. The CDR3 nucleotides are TGTGCCAGCAGTTTATTGACGTCGACTAGCGGGGGGCCCGGAGAGCAGTACTTC.

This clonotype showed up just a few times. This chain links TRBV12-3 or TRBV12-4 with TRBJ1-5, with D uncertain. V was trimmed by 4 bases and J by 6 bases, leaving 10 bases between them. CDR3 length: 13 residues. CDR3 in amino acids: CASSSSKGQPQHF. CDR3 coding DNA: TGTGCCAGCAGTTCATCTAAGGGTCAGCCCCAGCATTTT.

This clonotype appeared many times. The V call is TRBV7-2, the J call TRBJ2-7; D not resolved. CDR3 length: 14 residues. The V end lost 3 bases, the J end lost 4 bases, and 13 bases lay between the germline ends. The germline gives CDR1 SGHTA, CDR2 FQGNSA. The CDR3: CASSFFQDQYEQYF. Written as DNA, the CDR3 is TGTGCCAGCAGCTTCTTCCAGGATCAGTACGAGCAGTACTTC.

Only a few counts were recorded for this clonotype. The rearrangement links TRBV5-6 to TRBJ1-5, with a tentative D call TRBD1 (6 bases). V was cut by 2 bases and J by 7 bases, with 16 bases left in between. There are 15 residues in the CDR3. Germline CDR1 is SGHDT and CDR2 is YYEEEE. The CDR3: CASSFTRQGHQPQHF. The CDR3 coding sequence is TGTGCCAGCAGCTTCACTAGGCAGGGGCACCAGCCCCAGCATTTT.

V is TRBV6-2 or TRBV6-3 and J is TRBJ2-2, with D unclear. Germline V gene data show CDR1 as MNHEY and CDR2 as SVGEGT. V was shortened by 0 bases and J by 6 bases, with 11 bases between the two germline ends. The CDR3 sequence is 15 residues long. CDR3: CASSYSRHPSGELFF. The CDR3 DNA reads TGTGCCAGCAGTTACTCGAGACACCCATCCGGGGAGCTGTTTTTT.

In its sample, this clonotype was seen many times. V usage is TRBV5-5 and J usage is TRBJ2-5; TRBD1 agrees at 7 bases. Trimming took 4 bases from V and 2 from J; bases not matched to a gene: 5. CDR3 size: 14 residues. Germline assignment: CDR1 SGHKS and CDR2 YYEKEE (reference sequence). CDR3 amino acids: CASSPTGRQETQYF. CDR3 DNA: TGTGCCAGCAGCCCGACAGGGCGTCAAGAGACCCAGTACTTC.

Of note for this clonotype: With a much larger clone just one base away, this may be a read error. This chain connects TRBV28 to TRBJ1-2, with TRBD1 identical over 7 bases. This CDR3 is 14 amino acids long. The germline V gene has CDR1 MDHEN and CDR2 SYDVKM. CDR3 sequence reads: CASSSSGTVYGHTF. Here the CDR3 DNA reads TGTGCCAGCAGTTCCTCCGGGACAGTCTATGGCCACACCTTC.